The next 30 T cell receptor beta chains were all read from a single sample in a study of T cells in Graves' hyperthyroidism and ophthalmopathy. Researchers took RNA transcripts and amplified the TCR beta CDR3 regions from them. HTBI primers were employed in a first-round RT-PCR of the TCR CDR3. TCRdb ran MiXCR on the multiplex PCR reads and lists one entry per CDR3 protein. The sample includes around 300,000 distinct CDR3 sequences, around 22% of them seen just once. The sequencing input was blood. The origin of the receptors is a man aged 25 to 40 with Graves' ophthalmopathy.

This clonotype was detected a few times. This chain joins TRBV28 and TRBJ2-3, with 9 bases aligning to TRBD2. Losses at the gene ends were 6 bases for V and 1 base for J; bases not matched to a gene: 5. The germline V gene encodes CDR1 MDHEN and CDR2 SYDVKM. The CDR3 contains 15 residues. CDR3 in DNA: TGTGCCAGCAGCCTACGGACTAGCGGCACAGATACGCAGTATTTT. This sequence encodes CASSLRTSGTDTQYF.

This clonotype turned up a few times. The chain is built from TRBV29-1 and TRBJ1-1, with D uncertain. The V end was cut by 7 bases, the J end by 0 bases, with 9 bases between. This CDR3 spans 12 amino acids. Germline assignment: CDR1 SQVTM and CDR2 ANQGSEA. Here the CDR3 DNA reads TGCAGCGGAGCTCGGATGAACACTGAAGCTTTCTTT. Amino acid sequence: CSGARMNTEAFF.

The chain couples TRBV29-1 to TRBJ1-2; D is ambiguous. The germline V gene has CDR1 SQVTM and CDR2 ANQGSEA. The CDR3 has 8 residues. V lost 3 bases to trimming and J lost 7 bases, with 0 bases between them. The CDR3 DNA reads TGCAGCGTTGATGGCTACACCTTC. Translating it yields CSVDGYTF.

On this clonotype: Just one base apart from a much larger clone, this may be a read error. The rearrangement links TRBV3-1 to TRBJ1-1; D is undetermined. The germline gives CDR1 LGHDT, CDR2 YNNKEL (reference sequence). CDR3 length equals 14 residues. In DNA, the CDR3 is TGTGCCAGCAGCCAAGAGCTCAGGAACACTGAAGCTTCCTTT. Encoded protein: CASSQELRNTEASF.

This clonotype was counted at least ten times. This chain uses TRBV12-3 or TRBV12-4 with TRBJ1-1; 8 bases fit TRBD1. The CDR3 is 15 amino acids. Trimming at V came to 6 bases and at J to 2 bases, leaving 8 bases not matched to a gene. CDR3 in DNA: TGTGCCAGCAGAGCTCAGGGGGCCGCAAACACTGAAGCTTTCTTT. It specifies CASRAQGAANTEAFF.

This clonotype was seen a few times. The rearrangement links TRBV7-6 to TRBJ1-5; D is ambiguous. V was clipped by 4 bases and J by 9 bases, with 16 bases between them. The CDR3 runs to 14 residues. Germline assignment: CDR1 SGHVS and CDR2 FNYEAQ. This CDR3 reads CASSSRADFPPQHF. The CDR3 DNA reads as TGTGCCAGCAGCTCCCGGGCTGACTTTCCGCCCCAGCATTTT. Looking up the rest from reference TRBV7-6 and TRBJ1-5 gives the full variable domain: GAGVSQSPRYKVTKRGQDVALRCDPISGHVSLYWYRQALGQGPEFLTYFNYEAQQDKSGLPNDRFSAERPEGSISTLTIQRTEQRDSAMYRCASSSRADFPPQHFGDGTRLSIL.

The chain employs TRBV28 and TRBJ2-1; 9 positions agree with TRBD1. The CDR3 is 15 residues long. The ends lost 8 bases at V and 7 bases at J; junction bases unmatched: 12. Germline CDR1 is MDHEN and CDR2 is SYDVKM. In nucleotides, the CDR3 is TGTGCCAGCGTGACAGGGGGGACAGGGAAGAATGAGCAGTTCTTC. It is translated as CASVTGGTGKNEQFF.

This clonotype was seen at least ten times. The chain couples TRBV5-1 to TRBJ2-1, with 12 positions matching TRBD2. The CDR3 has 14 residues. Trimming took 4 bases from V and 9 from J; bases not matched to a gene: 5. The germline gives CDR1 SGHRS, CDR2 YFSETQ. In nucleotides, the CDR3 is TGCGCCAGCAGCCTGACTAGCGGGAGTTCTGAGCAGTTCTTC. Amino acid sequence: CASSLTSGSSEQFF.

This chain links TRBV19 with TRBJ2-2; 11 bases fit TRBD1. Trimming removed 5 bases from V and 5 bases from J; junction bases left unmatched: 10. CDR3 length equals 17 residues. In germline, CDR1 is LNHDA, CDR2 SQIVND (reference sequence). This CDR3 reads CASSPRGTGGGTGELFF. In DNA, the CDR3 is TGTGCCAGTAGTCCGCGTGGGACAGGGGGTGGAACCGGGGAGCTGTTTTTT.

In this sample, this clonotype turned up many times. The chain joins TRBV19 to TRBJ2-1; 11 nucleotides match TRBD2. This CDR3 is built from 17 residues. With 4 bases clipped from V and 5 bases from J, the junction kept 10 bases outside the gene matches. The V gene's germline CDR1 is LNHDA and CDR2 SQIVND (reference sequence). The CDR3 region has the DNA TGTGCCAGTAGTAGTTGGGGAGTGACTAGCGGGAACAATGAGCAGTTCTTC. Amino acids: CASSSWGVTSGNNEQFF.

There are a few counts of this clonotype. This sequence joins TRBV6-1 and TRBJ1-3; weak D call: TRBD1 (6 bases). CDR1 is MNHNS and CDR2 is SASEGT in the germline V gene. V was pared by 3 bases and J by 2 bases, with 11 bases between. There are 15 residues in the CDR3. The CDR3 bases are TGTGCCAGCAGTGATCTCAGGGGACCTGGAAACACCATATATTTT. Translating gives CASSDLRGPGNTIYF.

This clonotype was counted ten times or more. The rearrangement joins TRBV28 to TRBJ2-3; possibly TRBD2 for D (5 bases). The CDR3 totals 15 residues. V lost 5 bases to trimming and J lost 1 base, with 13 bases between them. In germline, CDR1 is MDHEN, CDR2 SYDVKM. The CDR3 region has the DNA TGTGCCAGCAGTCCCGACCGGGGTGGCACAGATACGCAGTATTTT. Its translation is CASSPDRGGTDTQYF.

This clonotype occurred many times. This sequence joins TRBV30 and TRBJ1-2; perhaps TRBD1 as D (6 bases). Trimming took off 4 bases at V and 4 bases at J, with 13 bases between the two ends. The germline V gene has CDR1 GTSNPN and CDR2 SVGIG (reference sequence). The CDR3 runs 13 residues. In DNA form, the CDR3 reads TGTGCCTGGAACTGGAACAGGGCCTATGGCTACACCTTC. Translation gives CAWNWNRAYGYTF.

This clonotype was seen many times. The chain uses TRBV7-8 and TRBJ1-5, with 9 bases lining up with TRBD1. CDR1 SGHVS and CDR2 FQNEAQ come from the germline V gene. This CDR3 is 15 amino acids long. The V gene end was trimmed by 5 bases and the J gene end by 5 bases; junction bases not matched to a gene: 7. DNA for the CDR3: TGTGCCAGCAGCCTAGGGACAGGGAGCGATCAGCCCCAGCATTTT. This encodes CASSLGTGSDQPQHF.

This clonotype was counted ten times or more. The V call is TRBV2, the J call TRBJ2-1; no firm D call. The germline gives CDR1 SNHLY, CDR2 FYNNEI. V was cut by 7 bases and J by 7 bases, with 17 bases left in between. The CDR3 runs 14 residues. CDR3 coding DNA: TGTGCCAGCACTCAGCGCGGATCGATGAATGAGCAGTTCTTC. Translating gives CASTQRGSMNEQFF.

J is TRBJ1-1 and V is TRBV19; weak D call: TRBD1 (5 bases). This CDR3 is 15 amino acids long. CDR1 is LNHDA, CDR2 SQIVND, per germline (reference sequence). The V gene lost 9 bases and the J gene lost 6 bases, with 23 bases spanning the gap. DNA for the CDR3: TGTGCCAGCCGAGACCGGGACCTTGGGCCGGCTGAAGCTTTCTTT. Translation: CASRDRDLGPAEAFF.

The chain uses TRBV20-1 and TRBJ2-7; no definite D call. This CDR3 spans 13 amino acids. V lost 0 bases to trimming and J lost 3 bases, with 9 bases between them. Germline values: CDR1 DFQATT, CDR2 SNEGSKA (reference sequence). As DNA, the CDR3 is TGCAGTGCTAGAGATTGGCCCCACTACGAGCAGTACTTC. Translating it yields CSARDWPHYEQYF.

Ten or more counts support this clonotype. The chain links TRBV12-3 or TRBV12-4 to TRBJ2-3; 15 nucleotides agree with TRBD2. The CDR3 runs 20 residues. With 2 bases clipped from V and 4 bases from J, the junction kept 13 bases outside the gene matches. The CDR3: CASSLRAGTSGRSWSDTQYF. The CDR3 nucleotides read TGTGCCAGCAGTTTACGTGCCGGGACTAGCGGGAGGAGTTGGTCAGATACGCAGTATTTT.

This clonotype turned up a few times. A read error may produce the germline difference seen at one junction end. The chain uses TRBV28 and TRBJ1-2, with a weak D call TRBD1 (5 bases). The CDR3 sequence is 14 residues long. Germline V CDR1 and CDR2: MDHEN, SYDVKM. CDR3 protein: CASRPGGGGDGYTF. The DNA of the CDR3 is TGTGCAAGCAGGCCGGGGGGGGGTGGAGATGGCTACACCTTC.

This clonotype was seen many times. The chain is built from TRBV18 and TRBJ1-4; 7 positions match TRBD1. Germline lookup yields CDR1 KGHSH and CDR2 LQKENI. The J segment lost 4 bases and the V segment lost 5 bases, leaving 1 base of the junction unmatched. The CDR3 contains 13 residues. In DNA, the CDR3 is TGTGCCAGCTCAAGGGACAGTAATGAAAAACTGTTTTTT. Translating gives CASSRDSNEKLFF.

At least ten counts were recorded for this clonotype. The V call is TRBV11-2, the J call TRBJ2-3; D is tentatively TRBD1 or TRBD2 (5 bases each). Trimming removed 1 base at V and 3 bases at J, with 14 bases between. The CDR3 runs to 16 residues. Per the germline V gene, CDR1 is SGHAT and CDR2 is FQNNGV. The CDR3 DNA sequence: TGTGCCAGCAGCTTAGGGGTGGGGCGCGGGACAGATACGCAGTATTTT. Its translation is CASSLGVGRGTDTQYF.

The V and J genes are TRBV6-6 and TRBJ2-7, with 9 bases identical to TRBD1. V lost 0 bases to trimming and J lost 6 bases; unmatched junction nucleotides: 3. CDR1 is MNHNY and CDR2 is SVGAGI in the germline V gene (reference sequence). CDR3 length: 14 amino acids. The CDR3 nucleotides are TGTGCCAGCAGTTACTCGGGACAGGGTCGCGAGCAGTACTTC. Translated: CASSYSGQGREQYF.

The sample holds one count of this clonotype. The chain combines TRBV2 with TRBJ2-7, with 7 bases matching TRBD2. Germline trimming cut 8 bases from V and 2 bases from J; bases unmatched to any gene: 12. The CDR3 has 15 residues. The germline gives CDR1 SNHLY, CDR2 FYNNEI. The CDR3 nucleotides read TGTGCCAGCGGGGGAAGCACTAGCGCCCCCTACGAGCAGTACTTC. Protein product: CASGGSTSAPYEQYF.

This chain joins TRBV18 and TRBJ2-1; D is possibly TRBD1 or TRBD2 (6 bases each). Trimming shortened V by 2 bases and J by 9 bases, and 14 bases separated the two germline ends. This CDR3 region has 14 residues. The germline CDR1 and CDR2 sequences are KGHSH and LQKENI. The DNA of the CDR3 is TGTGCCAGCTCACCAGAGGTGGGGGGCAGTGAGCAGTTCTTC. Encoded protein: CASSPEVGGSEQFF.

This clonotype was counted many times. This CDR3 reads CASSLFGGKNTEAFF. CDR3 in DNA: TGTGCCAGCAGTTTATTTGGGGGAAAGAACACTGAAGCTTTCTTT. V gene TRBV28 combines with J gene TRBJ1-1; perhaps TRBD1 as D (5 bases). The germline V gene encodes CDR1 MDHEN and CDR2 SYDVKM. The CDR3 spans 15 residues. V lost 1 base to trimming and J lost 1 base, with 10 bases between them. Complete variable domain (other parts from reference TRBV28 and TRBJ1-1): DVKVTQSSRYLVKRTGEKVFLECVQDMDHENMFWYRQDPGLGLRLIYFSYDVKMKEKGDIPEGYSVSREKKERFSLILESASTNQTSMYLCASSLFGGKNTEAFFGQGTRLTVV.

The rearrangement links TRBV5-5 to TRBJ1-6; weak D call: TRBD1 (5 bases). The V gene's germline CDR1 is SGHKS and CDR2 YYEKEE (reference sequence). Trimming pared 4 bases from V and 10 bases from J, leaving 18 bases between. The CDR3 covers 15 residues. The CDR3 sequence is CASSPQRGEGSPLHF. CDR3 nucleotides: TGTGCCAGCAGCCCCCAACGGGGGGAGGGATCACCCCTCCACTTT.

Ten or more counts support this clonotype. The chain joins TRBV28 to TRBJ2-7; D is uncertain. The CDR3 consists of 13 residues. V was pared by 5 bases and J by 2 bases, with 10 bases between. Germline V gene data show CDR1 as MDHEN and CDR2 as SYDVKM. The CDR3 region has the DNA TGTGCCAGCAGTGGCACCCCGACCTACGAGCAGTACTTC. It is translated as CASSGTPTYEQYF. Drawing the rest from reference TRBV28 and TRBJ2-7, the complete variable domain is DVKVTQSSRYLVKRTGEKVFLECVQDMDHENMFWYRQDPGLGLRLIYFSYDVKMKEKGDIPEGYSVSREKKERFSLILESASTNQTSMYLCASSGTPTYEQYFGPGTRLTVT.

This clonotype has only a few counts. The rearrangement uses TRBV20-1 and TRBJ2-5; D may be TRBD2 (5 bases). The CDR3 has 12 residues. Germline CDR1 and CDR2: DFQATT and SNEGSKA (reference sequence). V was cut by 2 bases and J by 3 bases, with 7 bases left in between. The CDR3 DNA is TGCAGTGCTAGACGGCGGGAAGAGACCCAGTACTTC. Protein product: CSARRREETQYF.

The CDR3 is CAISEASNQETQYF. DNA for the CDR3: TGTGCCATCAGTGAGGCTTCTAACCAAGAGACCCAGTACTTC. The chain combines TRBV10-3 with TRBJ2-5, with D unclear. CDR3 length equals 14 residues. Germline V lookup: CDR1 ENHRY, CDR2 SYGVKD. V dropped 2 bases and J dropped 0 bases, with 7 bases sitting between them.

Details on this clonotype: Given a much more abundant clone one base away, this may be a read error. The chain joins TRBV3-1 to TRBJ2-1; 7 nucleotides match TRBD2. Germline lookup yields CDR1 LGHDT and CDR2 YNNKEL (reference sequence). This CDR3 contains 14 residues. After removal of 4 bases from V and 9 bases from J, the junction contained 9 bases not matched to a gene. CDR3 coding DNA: TGTGCCAGCAGCCGGACGGGACTAATGGGTGAGCAGTTCTTC. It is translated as CASSRTGLMGEQFF.